This TCR beta chain came from a study of OX40 agonist ivuxolimab in advanced cancers. With regard to the full study: Ivuxolimab was a fully human IgG2 agonistic monoclonal antibody targeting the costimulatory receptor OX40 (CD134). Intravenous ivuxolimab was administered to patients every 2 weeks at six dose levels: 0.01, 0.1, 0.3, 1.5, 3 and 10 mg/kg. Among the roughly 52 dose-escalation patients, around 20 had hepatocellular carcinoma, around 15 melanoma, 9 renal cell carcinoma and 9 head and neck cancer. The dose-escalation cohort was around 83% male with a mean age of approximately 60 years, ranging from roughly 20 to 80. Prior anti-PD-1, anti-PD-L1 or anti-CTLA-4 therapy was permitted, and checkpoint inhibitors had been received by around 39% of dose-escalation patients. Partial responses occurred in three dose-escalation patients: two with cutaneous melanoma and one with hepatocellular carcinoma. The purpose of peripheral TCRbeta sequencing was to test whether ivuxolimab changed TCR sequence diversity and led to clonal T-cell expansion. The paper covers the monotherapy dose-escalation part of the phase I ivuxolimab trial, which included N ≈ 57 patients.

Note on this clone: What antigen it recognizes has not been identified. Base quality data are lacking; no much larger clone is found one base away.

Genomic DNA was extracted from sorted cells for sequencing of the TCRbeta CDR3 region. The immunoSEQ Assay was used for sequencing of TCRbeta CDR3 regions. Not all clones reach the TCRdb copy of this immuneACCESS table, which keeps in-frame sequences only. Checked studies attribute under half of the gap to unresolved V genes and leave the rest unexplained. The sample yields about 16,000 clones; around 90% were counted once. The ten largest account for 25% to 35% of the sample. The full study reports these points: After ivuxolimab, CD8+ T cells had more expanded clones than CD4+ T cells on average. Clonal expansion of both CD4+ and CD8+ blood T cells was observed from baseline to week 6 at doses 0.1 to 3.0 mg/kg. Antigen specificity was not determined for the clonally expanded peripheral T cells. Low levels of normalized T-cell clonal expansion were also seen in some nonresponding patients. In the 0.1-3.0 mg/kg groups, partial responders were among the patients with the lowest normalized peripheral clonal expansion, particularly in CD8+ T cells.

Patients with a history of autoimmune disease or receiving systemic immunosuppression were excluded from the trial. In every dose cohort, peripheral blood was drawn for TCR sequencing at baseline, cycle 4 day 1, and cycle 7 day 1. Samples were obtained from an open-label, multicenter, first-in-human phase I dose-escalation trial of ivuxolimab. The trial enrolled adults with locally advanced or metastatic head and neck squamous cell, hepatocellular, melanoma or renal cell carcinoma. Before TCR sequencing, CD4+ and CD8+ T cells were separately sorted from peripheral blood. The CDR3 runs 18 residues from the cysteine to the phenylalanine. The entry retains the CDR3 DNA only, 54 bases that are in frame from base 1. The junction shows trimming of 5 bases on V and 5 bases on J, and the gene matches do not reach 15 bases of it. The germline V gene gives CDR1 as SGHVS and CDR2 as FNYEAQ.

This sequence was found in an adult with an advanced solid tumor such as melanoma, head and neck, liver or kidney cancer. Sequences were derived from CD4+ or CD8+ T cells sorted from blood, sampled in a trial of the OX40 agonist ivuxolimab. Recombination joined TRBV7-6 with TRBJ2-1, and 10 junction bases match TRBD2. The DNA sequence is given as TGTGCCAGCAGCCTCAGCCCTAGCGGGAGAGCTTCGGACAATGAGCAGTTCTTC. This yields the protein CASSLSPSGRASDNEQFF.